The T cell receptor (beta chain) described here comes from a study of T cell repertoires in ileal Crohn's disease. Germline V gives CDR1 SGHNT, CDR2 YYREEE (reference sequence). This CDR3 has 16 residues. V was clipped by 0 bases and J by 2 bases, with 12 bases between them. Eligibility required adulthood, ileal or ileocolonic Crohn's disease and indicated ileocolonic resection. The study's findings and limits: Endoscopic recurrence occurred in every patient whose clonality exceeded 26.8%.

Regarding this clone: Its target is not known.

Data came from immunoSEQ multiplex PCR; TCRdb stores just in-frame clones and leaves some out. Of 30,000 to 35,000 clones in the sample, roughly 77% were seen once. The sequence derives from an adult with Crohn's disease. The chain recombines TRBV5-4 with TRBJ1-3, with D hard to call. The sequenced sample was ileal tissue. CDR3 region: CASSLASQLPGNTIYF. The CDR3 nucleotides are TGTGCCAGCAGCTTGGCCTCACAGCTTCCTGGAAACACCATATATTTT. The full variable domain, its missing parts supplied by reference TRBV5-4 and TRBJ1-3, is ETGVTQSPTHLIKTRGQQVTLRCSSQSGHNTVSWYQQALGQGPQFIFQYYREEENGRGNFPPRFSGLQFPNYSSELNVNALELDDSALYLCASSLASQLPGNTIYFGEGSWLTVV.